This T cell receptor (beta chain) is drawn from a study of blood T cell repertoires in COVID-19. Germline V CDR1 and CDR2: LNHDA, SQIVND (reference sequence). The CDR3 runs 15 residues. With V trimmed by 5 bases and J by 3 bases, 8 bases remained unmatched. The protocol was immunoSEQ multiplex PCR, while the TCRdb copy is restricted to in-frame clones and leaves out a portion. The table shows roughly 190,000 clones, with 80% occurring only once. The source is a man aged 55 to 70 with acute or convalescent COVID-19. Sequenced input: peripheral blood. This chain joins TRBV19 and TRBJ2-3; 7 bases are shared with TRBD2. The CDR3 loop is CASSARGDPTDTQYF. DNA of the CDR3: TGTGCCAGTAGTGCCCGGGGGGACCCTACAGATACGCAGTATTTT.